The 13 T cell receptor beta chains below all came from one sample that was sequenced in a study of T cells in Graves' hyperthyroidism and ophthalmopathy (dated by TCRdb to the late 2010s). Receptor amplification or capture employed multiplex PCR. Sequencing instrument: Illumina HiSeq 2000. Amplification of TCR beta CDR3 regions was carried out from RNA transcripts. The TCR CDR3 was subjected to a first round of RT-PCR using the HTBI primer set and the Qiagen OneStep RT-PCR kit. The public sequencing data were trimmed at Q25 with fastp and processed into clonotypes with MiXCR by TCRdb, which kept only in-frame beta chains. Each CDR3 protein gets just one entry, which takes the most common genes and DNA from the rows behind it. The sample contains approximately 34,000 distinct CDR3 sequences, around 52% of them found a single time. Roughly 27% of the sample comes from the top ten. Sequenced input: blood. These receptors all come from a woman aged 40 to 50 with Graves' ophthalmopathy.

Comments on this clonotype: In this CDR3 the conserved last residue, phenylalanine or tryptophan, is missing, so a read error is likely. It is unclear where the CDR3 begins or ends on the DNA, so no DNA is shown, and the CDR3 is as TCRdb lists it. V gene TRBV7-6 combines with J gene TRBJ2-3; the D call in the table, TRBD2, was not verified against the DNA. Germline-derived CDR1 and CDR2 are SGHVS and FNYEAQ. The CDR3 numbers 19 amino acids, ends counted. CDR3 residues: CASSRYFSESGGATDTQDL.

This clonotype appeared once. A much larger clone differs by one base, so this may be a read error. The conserved closing phenylalanine or tryptophan is absent in this CDR3, likely reflecting a read error. The J gene is TRBJ1-4, the V gene TRBV2; no clear D. This CDR3 contains 15 residues. Germline V gives CDR1 SNHLY, CDR2 FYNNEI. V lost 6 bases and J 0 bases, leaving 11 bases between the germline ends. Here the CDR3 DNA reads TGTGCCAGCAGGACGACAATTGCAACTAATGAAAAACTGTTTTCT. It codes for CASRTTIATNEKLFS.

By sample fraction, this clonotype is medium-sized. This chain uses TRBV29-1 with TRBJ1-2; no reliable D call. V lost 2 bases and J 3 bases, leaving 13 bases between the germline ends. Germline values: CDR1 SQVTM, CDR2 ANQGSEA. There are 14 residues in the CDR3. The CDR3 loop reads CSVESRSPDYGYTF. The CDR3 nucleotides read TGCAGCGTTGAAAGCAGATCTCCGGACTATGGCTACACCTTC. The full variable domain, in which reference TRBV29-1 and TRBJ1-2 provide the parts outside the CDR3, is SAVISQKPSRDICQRGTSLTIQCQVDSQVTMMFWYRQQPGQSLTLIATANQGSEATYESGFVIDKFPISRPNLTFSTLTVSNMSPEDSSIYLCSVESRSPDYGYTFGSGTRLTVV.

This clonotype was recorded at least ten times. The chain recombines TRBV5-4 with TRBJ1-6; TRBD1 might be the D (6 bases). Germline CDR1 and CDR2: SGHNT and YYREEE (reference sequence). V lost 4 bases and J 7 bases, leaving 18 bases between the germline ends. The CDR3 has 16 amino acids. CDR3 sequence (DNA): TGTGCCAGCAGCCTCGATCCGGGACACGTAAATTCACCCCTCCACTTT. Amino acid sequence: CASSLDPGHVNSPLHF.

This clonotype showed up many times. The V and J genes are TRBV20-1 and TRBJ1-1; D is possibly TRBD1 (6 bases). Trimming pared 4 bases from V and 2 bases from J, leaving 14 bases between. In germline, CDR1 is DFQATT, CDR2 SNEGSKA (reference sequence). This CDR3 is built from 14 residues. The CDR3 region has the DNA TGCAGTGCTACCCCGGGACACAGAAACACTGAAGCTTTCTTT. Translated: CSATPGHRNTEAFF.

This clonotype was observed many times. The V call is TRBV27, the J call TRBJ1-4; D remains unclear. Trimming took 3 bases from V and 2 from J, leaving 10 bases between them. This CDR3 spans 15 amino acids. Germline CDR1 is MNHEY and CDR2 is SMNVEV (reference sequence). In DNA, the CDR3 is TGTGCCAGCAGTTTGAATTTAGGCACTAATGAAAAACTGTTTTTT. The encoded protein is CASSLNLGTNEKLFF.

By share of the sample, this clonotype is medium-sized (0.01 to 0.1%). The chain joins TRBV7-2 to TRBJ2-3; TRBD2 matches at 11 bases. The CDR3 is 12 amino acids. Germline-derived CDR1 and CDR2 are SGHTA and FQGNSA. Losses at the gene ends were 5 bases for V and 10 bases for J; bases not matched to a gene: 2. The CDR3 protein is CASSTSGGPQYF. The CDR3 DNA sequence: TGTGCCAGCAGCACTAGCGGGGGTCCGCAGTATTTT.

The chain uses TRBV9 and TRBJ2-5; no firm D call. This CDR3 contains 16 residues. The germline V gene encodes CDR1 SGDLS and CDR2 YYNGEE. The germline V and J ends were trimmed by 0 bases and 5 bases, with 17 bases remaining between them. As DNA, the CDR3 is TGTGCCAGCAGCGTAGCTCAACAGAACACCGGGGAGACCCAGTACTTC. Amino acid sequence: CASSVAQQNTGETQYF.

In its sample, this clonotype was seen many times. The chain couples TRBV7-3 to TRBJ2-3; no clear D. V was shortened by 5 bases and J by 4 bases, with 16 bases between the two germline ends. Germline V lookup: CDR1 SGHTA, CDR2 FQGTGA. The CDR3 is made up of 15 amino acids. CDR3 sequence reads: CASSQEGWLADTQYF. CDR3 coding DNA: TGTGCCAGCAGCCAAGAAGGTTGGCTTGCAGATACGCAGTATTTT.

This clonotype turned up a few times. The gene calls are TRBV18 and TRBJ1-2, with D uncertain. Trimming stripped 3 bases from V and 0 bases from J, with 8 bases between. CDR1 and CDR2 from the germline V gene are KGHSH and LQKENI. The CDR3 contains 14 residues. This CDR3 is CASSPVATNYGYTF. CDR3 bases: TGTGCCAGCTCACCCGTGGCAACTAACTATGGCTACACCTTC.

The J gene is TRBJ1-1, the V gene TRBV19, with D unclear. The CDR3 has 12 residues. The germline V gene has CDR1 LNHDA and CDR2 SQIVND (reference sequence). V lost 5 bases and J lost 5, with 9 bases in between. As DNA, the CDR3 is TGTGCCAGTAGTGCCAGAAGGACTGAAGCTTTCTTT. Amino acid sequence: CASSARRTEAFF.

In this sample, this clonotype turned up many times. This chain uses TRBV20-1 with TRBJ2-1; 11 bases map to TRBD2. J lost 6 bases, V lost 6 bases, and 10 bases had no gene match. The CDR3 is made up of 15 amino acids. Looked up from germline, CDR1 is DFQATT and CDR2 is SNEGSKA (reference sequence). This chain's CDR3 is CSANPLAGEVNEQFF. The CDR3 DNA sequence: TGCAGTGCCAATCCACTAGCGGGAGAGGTCAATGAGCAGTTCTTC.

J is TRBJ2-7 and V is TRBV5-1, with TRBD2 matching 8 bases. The V segment lost 0 bases and the J segment 11 bases; nucleotides outside the gene matches: 13. CDR1 and CDR2 from the germline V gene are SGHRS and YFSETQ. CDR3 length: 15 amino acids. CDR3 loop: CASSLGGLAGGPEYF. The CDR3 bases are TGCGCCAGCAGCTTGGGCGGACTAGCAGGAGGGCCCGAGTACTTC.